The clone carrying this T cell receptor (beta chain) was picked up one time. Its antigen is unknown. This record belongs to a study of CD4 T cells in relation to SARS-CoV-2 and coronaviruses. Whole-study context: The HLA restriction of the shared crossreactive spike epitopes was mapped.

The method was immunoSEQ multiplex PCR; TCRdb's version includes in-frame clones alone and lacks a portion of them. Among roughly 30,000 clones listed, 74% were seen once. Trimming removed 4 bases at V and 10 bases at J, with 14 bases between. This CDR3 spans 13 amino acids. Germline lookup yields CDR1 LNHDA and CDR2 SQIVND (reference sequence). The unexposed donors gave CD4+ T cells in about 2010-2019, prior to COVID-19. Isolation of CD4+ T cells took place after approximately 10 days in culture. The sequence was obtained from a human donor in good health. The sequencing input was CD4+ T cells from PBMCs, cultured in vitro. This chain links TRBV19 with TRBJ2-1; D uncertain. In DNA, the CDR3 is TGTGCCAGTAGTACCTCCCGTCGCGGCGAGCAGTTCTTC. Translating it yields CASSTSRRGEQFF. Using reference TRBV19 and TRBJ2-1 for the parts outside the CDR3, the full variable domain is DGGITQSPKYLFRKEGQNVTLSCEQNLNHDAMYWYRQDPGQGLRLIYYSQIVNDFQKGDIAEGYSVSREKKESFPLTVTSAQKNPTAFYLCASSTSRRGEQFFGPGTRLTVL.